This TCR beta chain was captured in a study of T cell repertoires in cytomegalovirus infection. Study at large: CMV infection together with matching HLA type was indicated by public TCR beta signatures. The study, taken as a whole, reports: HLA-C-restricted CMV clonotypes gave the most frequent clonotype in two of eight donors. The cumulative frequency of public TCR beta families distinguished individuals who carried CMV together with the relevant HLA.

The length of the CDR3 is 16 residues. CDR1 is SEHNR, CDR2 FQNEAQ, per germline (reference sequence). Germline trimming cut 5 bases from V and 3 bases from J; bases unmatched to any gene: 12. This clonotype has at least ten counts. Its antigen is unidentified. TCRdb analysed the reads with MiXCR anew, one entry per CDR3 protein. The data contain 450,000 to 550,000 distinct CDR3 sequences, 15% to 20% of them seen just once; the ten biggest clones take up approximately 24%. The sequence derives from a human donor in good health (CMV status not recorded). Some clones in this sample may be carry-over from other donors' samples. V is TRBV7-9 and J is TRBJ2-7; 8 bases match TRBD1. The specimen was CD8+ T cells from PBMCs. CDR3 amino acids: CASSPPMGDRYYEQYF. In DNA, the CDR3 is TGTGCCAGCAGCCCCCCAATGGGGGACAGGTACTACGAGCAGTACTTC.